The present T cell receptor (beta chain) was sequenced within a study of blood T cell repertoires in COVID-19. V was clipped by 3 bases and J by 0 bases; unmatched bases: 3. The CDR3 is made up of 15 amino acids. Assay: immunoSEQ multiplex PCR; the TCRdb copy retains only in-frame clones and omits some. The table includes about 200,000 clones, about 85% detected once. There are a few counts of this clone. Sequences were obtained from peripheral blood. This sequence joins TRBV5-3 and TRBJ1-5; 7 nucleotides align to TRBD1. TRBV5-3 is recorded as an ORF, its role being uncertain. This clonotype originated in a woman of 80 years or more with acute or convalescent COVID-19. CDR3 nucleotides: TGTGCCAGAAGCTCGGGACAGTTTAGCAATCAGCCCCAGCATTTT. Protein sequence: CARSSGQFSNQPQHF.